This entry lists 22 T cell receptor beta chains sequenced from one sample in a study of siplizumab effects on memory and regulatory T cells. Assay: immunoSEQ multiplex PCR; the TCRdb copy retains only in-frame clones and omits some. The table has tens of thousands of clones, around 90% seen once. Sample: Tregs sorted from blood. The source is a human donor in good health.

The CDR3 coding sequence is TGTGCCAGCAGCATCCGGGACTTCTCCTACAATGAGCAGTTCTTC. Residues: CASSIRDFSYNEQFF. The rearrangement uses TRBV11-3 and TRBJ2-1; D possibly corresponds to TRBD2 (6 bases). The CDR3 is made up of 15 amino acids. Germline assignment: CDR1 SGHNT and CDR2 YENEEA. Trimming stripped 5 bases from V and 0 bases from J, with 11 bases between.

The V call is TRBV5-1, the J call TRBJ2-7; D is unclear. V was trimmed by 4 bases and J by 5 bases, leaving 16 bases between them. The CDR3 has 14 residues. CDR1 SGHRS and CDR2 YFSETQ come from the germline V gene. The CDR3 reads CASSRTTGWDEQYF. CDR3 bases: TGCGCCAGCAGCCGCACGACCGGGTGGGACGAGCAGTACTTC.

This rearrangement joins TRBV5-1 to TRBJ2-7, with a tentative D call TRBD1 (6 bases). Germline CDR1 is SGHRS and CDR2 is YFSETQ. Trimming stripped 4 bases from V and 6 bases from J, with 11 bases between. The CDR3 is 12 residues long. CDR3 protein: CASSPTGFEQYF. The CDR3 DNA follows: TGCGCCAGCAGCCCTACAGGGTTCGAGCAGTACTTC.

The chain joins TRBV28 to TRBJ2-1; weak D call: TRBD2 (6 bases). This CDR3 region has 14 residues. V was cut by 3 bases and J by 3 bases, with 9 bases left in between. Germline values: CDR1 MDHEN, CDR2 SYDVKM. The CDR3 loop reads CASSFSGVYNEQFF. Written as DNA, the CDR3 is TGTGCCAGCAGTTTTAGCGGTGTCTACAATGAGCAGTTCTTC.

The genes are TRBV27 and TRBJ2-5; D may match TRBD1 or TRBD2 (5 bases each). The CDR3 consists of 15 residues. Trimming took 5 bases from V and 5 from J, leaving 18 bases between them. From germline, CDR1 is MNHEY and CDR2 SMNVEV (reference sequence). This chain's CDR3 is CASSPSSEGPETQYF. The CDR3 region has the DNA TGTGCCAGCAGTCCATCCTCCGAGGGACCTGAGACCCAGTACTTC.

The genes are TRBV29-1 and TRBJ1-1; TRBD1 matches at 7 bases. V lost 6 bases and J lost 5; bases outside the gene matches: 3. CDR1 is SQVTM, CDR2 ANQGSEA, per germline. There are 11 residues in the CDR3. The CDR3: CSVYRGTEAFF. CDR3 in DNA: TGCAGCGTGTACAGGGGAACTGAAGCTTTCTTT.

This clone has just a few counts. The genes are TRBV30 and TRBJ1-1, with D hard to call. This CDR3 spans 12 amino acids. CDR1 and CDR2 from the germline V gene are GTSNPN and SVGIG (reference sequence). With 3 bases removed from V and 8 bases from J, the gap between germline ends came to 13 bases. The CDR3 DNA is TGTGCCTGGAGGGGCGGGAGGGAAGAAGCTTTCTTT. The encoded protein is CAWRGGREEAFF.

Comment on this clone: The junction shows a germline mismatch at one end, possibly a read error. The rearrangement links TRBV28 to TRBJ1-4; TRBD1 agrees at 9 bases. The CDR3 totals 14 residues. Germline CDR1 is MDHEN and CDR2 is SYDVKM. This CDR3 reads CASSLQGAKEKLFF. The CDR3 nucleotides are TGTGCCAGCAGTCTACAGGGGGCTAAGGAAAAACTGTTTTTT.

V gene TRBV7-3 combines with J gene TRBJ2-1, with a possible D match to TRBD1 (6 bases). This CDR3 is 17 amino acids long. CDR1 is SGHTA, CDR2 FQGTGA, per germline. Trimming took 3 bases from V and 6 from J, leaving 21 bases between them. CDR3 DNA sequence: TGTGCCAGCAGCTTGGCAGGGGCCCGACGCGGATTCAATGAGCAGTTCTTC. Its protein product is CASSLAGARRGFNEQFF.

The chain uses TRBV7-3 and TRBJ2-3; 15 positions agree with TRBD2. J gave up 4 bases and V 4 bases, and 3 bases lay outside the gene matches. Germline values: CDR1 SGHTA, CDR2 FQGTGA. The CDR3 has 16 residues. CDR3 DNA sequence: TGTGCCAGCAGCTCGGGACTAGCGGGAGGAGCAGATACGCAGTATTTT. Translating gives CASSSGLAGGADTQYF.

The CDR3 nucleotides read TGTGCCAGCAGCGGGGGTTCGGGCACTGAAGCTTTCTTT. Its translation is CASSGGSGTEAFF. V is TRBV2 and J is TRBJ1-1; tentative D call: TRBD1 (5 bases). Deletions cut 6 bases from V and 4 bases from J, with 12 bases between. Germline V gives CDR1 SNHLY, CDR2 FYNNEI. The CDR3 extends over 13 amino acids.

This chain uses TRBV9 with TRBJ2-3, with TRBD2 matching 9 bases. This CDR3 comprises 17 residues. After removal of 2 bases from V and 0 bases from J, the junction contained 7 bases not matched to a gene. CDR1 and CDR2 (germline): SGDLS, YYNGEE. CDR3 DNA sequence: TGTGCCAGCAGCGTCCGGGGACTAGCAATTAGCACAGATACGCAGTATTTT. Translation gives CASSVRGLAISTDTQYF.

The CDR3 here is CASRRAGVDTQYF. In DNA form, the CDR3 reads TGTGCCAGCAGACGAGCGGGAGTGGATACGCAGTATTTT. The chain has TRBV7-2 and TRBJ2-3, with 8 positions matching TRBD2. Per germline, CDR1 SGHTA and CDR2 FQGNSA. The CDR3 loop spans 13 amino acids. V lost 6 bases, J lost 6 bases, and 5 bases stayed unmatched. Looking up the rest from reference TRBV7-2 and TRBJ2-3 gives the full variable domain: GAGVSQSPSNKVTEKGKDVELRCDPISGHTALYWYRQSLGQGLEFLIYFQGNSAPDKSGLPSDRFSAERTGGSVSTLTIQRTQQEDSAVYLCASRRAGVDTQYFGPGTRLTVL.

This clone has more than one count but fewer than ten. Germline and junction disagree at one end, which may indicate a read error. The gene calls are TRBV7-7 and TRBJ2-2; 8 positions match TRBD1. This CDR3 comprises 16 residues. The V gene's germline CDR1 is SSHAT and CDR2 FNYEAQ (reference sequence). In DNA form, the CDR3 reads TGTGCTAGCAGCTTGGCCCCAGGGGGCAAAACCGGGGAGCTGTTTTTT. This encodes CASSLAPGGKTGELFF. The full variable domain, completed using reference TRBV7-7 and TRBJ2-2, is GAGVSQSPRYKVTKRGQDVTLRCDPISSHATLYWYQQALGQGPEFLTYFNYEAQPDKSGLPSDRFSAERPEGSISTLTIQRTEQRDSAMYRCASSLAPGGKTGELFFGEGSRLTVL.

J is TRBJ1-5 and V is TRBV7-8, with D perhaps matching TRBD1 (5 bases). CDR3 length: 14 residues. Germline CDR1 is SGHVS and CDR2 is FQNEAQ. The V end was cut by 3 bases, the J end by 5 bases, with 11 bases between. The CDR3 here is CASSFQGPYQPQHF. CDR3 sequence (DNA): TGTGCCAGCAGCTTCCAGGGTCCTTATCAGCCCCAGCATTTT.

The chain is built from TRBV19 and TRBJ2-2, with D possibly matching TRBD1 (5 bases). The CDR3 spans 13 residues. Looked up from germline, CDR1 is LNHDA and CDR2 is SQIVND (reference sequence). The ends were cut back, 3 bases at V and 6 bases at J, with 8 bases in the middle. In DNA, the CDR3 is TGTGCCAGTAGTATCCAGGGTTCCGGGGAGCTGTTTTTT. Its protein is CASSIQGSGELFF.

The chain has TRBV6-5 and TRBJ1-5; D remains unclear. The germline V gene has CDR1 MNHEY and CDR2 SVGAGI. The CDR3 runs 14 residues. V lost 2 bases and J lost 1, with 6 bases in between. The CDR3 nucleotides are TGTGCCAGCAGTTACGGCCTAAGCAATCAGCCCCAGCATTTT. This gives the protein CASSYGLSNQPQHF.

This rearrangement joins TRBV27 to TRBJ1-3; D gene unclear. V gave up 2 bases and J gave up 4 bases, with 9 bases separating them. Germline CDR1 reads MNHEY; CDR2 reads SMNVEV (reference sequence). The CDR3 has 14 amino acids. CDR3 protein: CASSLMAVGNTIYF. CDR3 DNA: TGTGCCAGCAGTTTAATGGCAGTCGGAAACACCATATATTTT.

V gene TRBV5-1 combines with J gene TRBJ2-3; 7 nucleotides line up with TRBD2. There are 14 residues in the CDR3. CDR1 SGHRS and CDR2 YFSETQ come from the germline V gene. Trimming took 0 bases from V and 5 from J; bases not matched to a gene: 3. The CDR3 coding sequence is TGCGCCAGCAGCTTGGCCCTAGCGGTAGATACGCAGTATTTT. Translated, it gives CASSLALAVDTQYF.

This chain links TRBV7-2 with TRBJ1-1; no clear D. V was shortened by 4 bases and J by 7 bases, with 7 bases between the two germline ends. Germline values: CDR1 SGHTA, CDR2 FQGNSA. The CDR3 has 11 residues. The CDR3 bases are TGTGCCAGCAGCTATAGCCATGAAGCTTTCTTT. Amino acids: CASSYSHEAFF. Full variable domain (outside the CDR3, taken from reference TRBV7-2 and TRBJ1-1): GAGVSQSPSNKVTEKGKDVELRCDPISGHTALYWYRQSLGQGLEFLIYFQGNSAPDKSGLPSDRFSAERTGGSVSTLTIQRTQQEDSAVYLCASSYSHEAFFGQGTRLTVV.

This sequence joins TRBV6-1 and TRBJ2-5; no firm D call. Trimming took 3 bases from V and 0 from J, leaving 5 bases between them. This CDR3 spans 13 amino acids. Germline V gene sequence: CDR1 MNHNS, CDR2 SASEGT. The CDR3 region is CASSDEYQETQYF. CDR3 in DNA: TGTGCCAGCAGTGATGAGTACCAAGAGACCCAGTACTTC.

The chain joins TRBV15 to TRBJ1-5, with D tentatively TRBD1 (6 bases). The CDR3 runs 13 residues. The V gene's germline CDR1 is LNHNV and CDR2 YYDKDF (reference sequence). Trimming pared 6 bases from V and 3 bases from J, leaving 9 bases between. Written as DNA, the CDR3 is TGTGCCACCAGTCGGACAGCCAATCAGCCCCAGCATTTT. It specifies CATSRTANQPQHF.